Shown below are 26 T cell receptor beta chains from a single sample sequenced in a study of blood T cell repertoires in COVID-19. Using immunoSEQ multiplex PCR, the repertoire was profiled, and TCRdb retains in-frame clones only, with some absent. Among roughly 180,000 clones listed, approximately 88% were seen once. Sequencing input: PBMCs or T cells enriched from blood (not recorded which). The receptor source for this set is a woman aged 55-69 years who had recovered from COVID-19.

This rearrangement joins TRBV9 to TRBJ1-4; D gene unclear. CDR1 is SGDLS, CDR2 YYNGEE, per germline. Trimming stripped 4 bases from V and 8 bases from J, with 9 bases between. There are 12 residues in the CDR3. The CDR3 sequence is CASSLRGEKLFF. Here the CDR3 DNA reads TGTGCCAGCAGCCTCCGCGGGGAAAAACTGTTTTTT.

This clone came up once. The V call is TRBV6-5, the J call TRBJ2-2; TRBD1 matches at 10 bases. The CDR3 sequence is 15 residues long. The V gene's germline CDR1 is MNHEY and CDR2 SVGAGI. V shed 5 bases and J 6 bases; nucleotides not matched to a gene: 6. The CDR3 coding sequence is TGTGCCAGCAGTCGACAGGGGGCGCAGGCCGGGGAGCTGTTTTTT. Protein product: CASSRQGAQAGELFF.

The V gene is TRBV5-1, the J gene TRBJ2-1; 10 bases match TRBD1. Germline values: CDR1 SGHRS, CDR2 YFSETQ. The ends lost 0 bases at V and 8 bases at J; junction bases unmatched: 11. This CDR3 has 17 amino acids. CDR3 region: CASSLGPWDRGLDEQFF. The CDR3 DNA follows: TGCGCCAGCAGCTTGGGACCCTGGGACAGGGGACTCGATGAGCAGTTCTTC.

The V gene is TRBV9, the J gene TRBJ1-1, with a tentative D call TRBD1 (5 bases). CDR3 length: 15 residues. Germline lookup yields CDR1 SGDLS and CDR2 YYNGEE. The V end was cut by 0 bases, the J end by 0 bases, with 9 bases between. CDR3 residues: CASSVGGGMNTEAFF. The CDR3 bases are TGTGCCAGCAGCGTAGGGGGCGGCATGAACACTGAAGCTTTCTTT.

As to this clone: This same CDR3 is encoded by further DNA sequences in the sample. The V and J genes are TRBV11-2 and TRBJ2-1; no clear D. Germline V gene lookup returns CDR1 SGHAT and CDR2 FQNNGV. This CDR3 region has 11 residues. Trimming pared 5 bases from V and 4 bases from J, leaving 3 bases between. For the CDR3, the DNA is TGTGCCAGCAGCCCTTACAATGAGCAGTTCTTC. It translates to CASSPYNEQFF.

The V gene is TRBV10-3, the J gene TRBJ2-1, with 8 bases fitting TRBD2. The CDR3 sequence is 14 residues long. J was trimmed by 3 bases and V by 5 bases; bases with no gene match: 3. Germline CDR1 reads ENHRY; CDR2 reads SYGVKD. CDR3 loop: CAISKGLDYNEQFF. Written as DNA, the CDR3 is TGTGCCATCAGTAAGGGACTAGACTACAATGAGCAGTTCTTC.

The V call is TRBV7-3, the J call TRBJ1-1; D is unresolved. The CDR3 has 15 residues. The germline gives CDR1 SGHTA, CDR2 FQGTGA. With 3 bases removed from V and 1 base from J, the gap between germline ends came to 12 bases. The chain's CDR3 is CASSFSPSGNTEAFF. In DNA, the CDR3 is TGTGCCAGCAGCTTTTCGCCGTCCGGGAACACTGAAGCTTTCTTT.

The chain links TRBV3-1 (or the pseudogene TRBV3-2) to TRBJ2-1, with TRBD1 as a possible D gene (5 bases). The V end was cut by 4 bases, the J end by 5 bases, with 12 bases between. CDR3 length: 14 residues. Germline-derived CDR1 and CDR2 are LGHDT and YNNKEL (reference sequence). This CDR3 is CASSLAWGNNEQFF. CDR3 DNA: TGTGCCAGCAGCCTTGCTTGGGGCAACAATGAGCAGTTCTTC.

In DNA, the CDR3 is TGTGCCAGCTCACCGAGGACAGGGCCGAACACTGAAGCTTTCTTT. Translated, it gives CASSPRTGPNTEAFF. The rearrangement uses TRBV18 and TRBJ1-1; TRBD1 matches at 8 bases. The germline V gene has CDR1 KGHSH and CDR2 LQKENI. The CDR3 runs 15 residues. V lost 3 bases, J lost 1 base, and 4 bases stayed unmatched. The whole variable domain, remainder taken from reference TRBV18 and TRBJ1-1, is NAGVMQNPRHLVRRRGQEARLRCSPMKGHSHVYWYRQLPEEGLKFMVYLQKENIIDESGMPKERFSAEFPKEGPSILRIQQVVRGDSAAYFCASSPRTGPNTEAFFGQGTRLTVV.

V is TRBV20-1 and J is TRBJ2-2; 12 bases fit TRBD2. CDR1 and CDR2 (germline): DFQATT, SNEGSKA (reference sequence). The CDR3 contains 17 residues. The J segment lost 7 bases and the V segment lost 3 bases, leaving 12 bases of the junction unmatched. The CDR3: CSASGLAGGPTGGELFF. The CDR3 bases are TGCAGTGCTAGTGGTCTAGCGGGAGGGCCAACTGGCGGGGAGCTGTTTTTT.

The chain has TRBV5-1 and TRBJ2-1; TRBD2 is a possible D gene (5 bases). The CDR3 runs to 14 residues. The V gene's germline CDR1 is SGHRS and CDR2 YFSETQ. The germline V and J ends were trimmed by 4 bases and 4 bases, with 12 bases remaining between them. The CDR3 DNA reads TGCGCCAGCAGCCGACCGGACTCGTACAATGAGCAGTTCTTC. Amino acids: CASSRPDSYNEQFF.

This chain joins TRBV4-1 and TRBJ2-1; 9 positions match TRBD1. This CDR3 contains 17 residues. CDR1 is MGHRA and CDR2 is YSYEKL in the germline V gene. The ends lost 3 bases at V and 9 bases at J; junction bases unmatched: 15. Here the CDR3 DNA reads TGCGCCAGCAGCCACCTTCTTTTCCGGGACAGGGCGGCTGAGCAGTTCTTC. This sequence encodes CASSHLLFRDRAAEQFF.

The chain uses TRBV20-1 and TRBJ2-5, with 7 bases identical to TRBD1. Germline lookup yields CDR1 DFQATT and CDR2 SNEGSKA (reference sequence). This CDR3 has 11 amino acids. Losses at the gene ends were 8 bases for V and 4 bases for J; bases not matched to a gene: 4. In DNA, the CDR3 is TGCAGTATGAACAGGGGAGAGACCCAGTACTTC. This gives the protein CSMNRGETQYF.

This clone has just a few counts. V is TRBV9 and J is TRBJ2-7; 7 nucleotides line up with TRBD1. This CDR3 comprises 14 residues. The germline V gene has CDR1 SGDLS and CDR2 YYNGEE. V shed 5 bases, J shed 2 bases, and the junction held 7 bases outside the gene matches. CDR3 region: CASSQQGIPYEQYF. The CDR3 nucleotides are TGTGCCAGCAGTCAACAGGGGATCCCCTACGAGCAGTACTTC.

This clone has just a few counts. This chain links TRBV7-6 with TRBJ1-4; 7 nucleotides line up with TRBD1. The CDR3 loop spans 16 amino acids. Germline CDR1 reads SGHVS; CDR2 reads FNYEAQ. Trimming took 4 bases from V and 7 from J; bases not matched to a gene: 12. CDR3 in amino acids: CASSSTGRWWSEKLFF. The CDR3 region has the DNA TGTGCCAGCAGCTCGACAGGGAGGTGGTGGTCTGAAAAACTGTTTTTT.

This sequence joins TRBV27 and TRBJ2-7; the match to TRBD2 covers 12 bases. With V trimmed by 7 bases and J by 2 bases, 3 bases remained unmatched. Per germline, CDR1 MNHEY and CDR2 SMNVEV (reference sequence). This CDR3 contains 14 residues. The CDR3 nucleotides read TGTGCCAGCACTCTAGCGGGGGGGCCCTACGAGCAGTACTTC. Translating it yields CASTLAGGPYEQYF.

The chain couples TRBV5-1 to TRBJ1-4, with a possible D match to TRBD1 (6 bases). Trimming left V 3 bases short and J 8 bases short, with 17 bases between. The CDR3 loop spans 15 amino acids. The germline CDR1 and CDR2 sequences are SGHRS and YFSETQ. CDR3 residues: CASSSHWGTGEKLFF. CDR3 in DNA: TGCGCCAGCAGCTCCCACTGGGGTACAGGGGAAAAACTGTTTTTT.

CDR3 coding DNA: TGTGCCAGCAGCAACAGGGTCGGGGTGTATGAGCAGTTCTTC. Translated, it gives CASSNRVGVYEQFF. The J gene is TRBJ2-1, the V gene TRBV27, with a weak D call TRBD1 (6 bases). Per the germline V gene, CDR1 is MNHEY and CDR2 is SMNVEV (reference sequence). This CDR3 has 14 residues. Deletions cut 6 bases from V and 8 bases from J, with 17 bases between.

The chain combines TRBV19 with TRBJ1-5, with D unresolved. The CDR3 runs 15 residues. Trimming took off 5 bases at V and 4 bases at J, with 15 bases between the two ends. Germline CDR1 LNHDA, CDR2 SQIVND (reference sequence). The CDR3 DNA sequence: TGTGCCAGTAGTCCCCGGACCCGAGGGAATCAGCCCCAGCATTTT. It translates to CASSPRTRGNQPQHF.

This chain joins TRBV2 and TRBJ1-6, with 10 bases fitting TRBD1. This CDR3 region has 15 residues. V dropped 5 bases and J dropped 8; count of bases not matched to a gene: 6. The germline CDR1 and CDR2 sequences are SNHLY and FYNNEI. The CDR3 loop is CASSRDRGLYSPLHF. CDR3 DNA sequence: TGTGCCAGCAGTCGTGACAGGGGGCTCTATTCACCCCTCCACTTT.

The genes are TRBV5-6 and TRBJ1-2; 10 nucleotides match TRBD1. This CDR3 comprises 14 residues. Losses at the gene ends were 4 bases for V and 7 bases for J; bases not matched to a gene: 7. Looked up from germline, CDR1 is SGHDT and CDR2 is YYEEEE. CDR3 in DNA: TGTGCCAGCAGCCGCCGGGACAGGGGTGGTGGCTACACCTTC. Residues: CASSRRDRGGGYTF.

The genes are TRBV3-1 (or the pseudogene TRBV3-2) and TRBJ1-1; D not resolved. Germline-derived CDR1 and CDR2 are LGHDT and YNNKEL (reference sequence). Trimming took 5 bases from V and 4 from J, leaving 11 bases between them. This CDR3 region has 13 residues. The CDR3 coding sequence is TGTGCCAGCAGCTTTACAGAAGGCACTGAAGCTTTCTTT. Amino acid sequence: CASSFTEGTEAFF.

This clone was seen more than once but under ten times. This chain uses TRBV14 with TRBJ2-1; 11 bases fit TRBD2. There are 20 residues in the CDR3. Germline V lookup: CDR1 SGHDN, CDR2 FVKESK. With V trimmed by 1 base and J by 0 bases, 11 bases remained unmatched. This CDR3 is CASSQGFASGRTSSYNEQFF. The CDR3 DNA sequence: TGTGCCAGCAGCCAAGGTTTTGCTAGCGGGAGGACGAGCTCCTACAATGAGCAGTTCTTC.

This chain joins TRBV29-1 and TRBJ2-7; possible D gene TRBD1, 5 bases. The CDR3 runs to 15 residues. V lost 7 bases, J lost 0 bases, and 19 bases lay in between. Germline CDR1 SQVTM, CDR2 ANQGSEA. CDR3 DNA: TGCAGCGCCGTACAGGCACAGTCATTCTCCTACGAGCAGTACTTC. Its translation is CSAVQAQSFSYEQYF.

This clone has just one count. The rearrangement links TRBV5-1 to TRBJ2-4, with TRBD1 matching 7 bases. This CDR3 spans 17 amino acids. Trimming cost V 7 bases and J 3 bases; bases outside gene matches: 16. Germline V gene sequence: CDR1 SGHRS, CDR2 YFSETQ. Written as DNA, the CDR3 is TGCGCCAGCCCCACCGATAGAGTGGACAGGCTCAAAAACATTCAGTACTTC. Protein product: CASPTDRVDRLKNIQYF.

This chain uses TRBV30 with TRBJ1-6; possibly TRBD1 for D (5 bases). Trimming left V 2 bases short and J 7 bases short, with 9 bases between. CDR1 GTSNPN and CDR2 SVGIG come from the germline V gene (reference sequence). The CDR3 runs to 13 residues. The CDR3 DNA reads as TGTGCCTGGAGTAGGGGTGAAAATTCACCCCTCCACTTT. It yields the protein CAWSRGENSPLHF.